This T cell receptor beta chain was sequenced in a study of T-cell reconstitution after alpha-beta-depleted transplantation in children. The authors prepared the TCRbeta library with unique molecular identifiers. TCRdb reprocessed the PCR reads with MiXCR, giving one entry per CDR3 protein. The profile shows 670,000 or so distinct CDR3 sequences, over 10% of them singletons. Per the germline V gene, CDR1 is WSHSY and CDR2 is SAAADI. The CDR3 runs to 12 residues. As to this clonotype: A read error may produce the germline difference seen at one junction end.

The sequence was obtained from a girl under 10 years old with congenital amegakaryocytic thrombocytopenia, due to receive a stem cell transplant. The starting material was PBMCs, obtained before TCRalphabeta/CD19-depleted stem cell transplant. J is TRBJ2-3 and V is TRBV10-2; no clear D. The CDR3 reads CASCEGTDTQYF. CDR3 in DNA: TGCGCCAGCTGTGAAGGCACAGATACGCAGTATTTT.